This section outlines one T cell receptor beta chain sequence together with its context. The repertoire was sequenced with immunoSEQ multiplex PCR; TCRdb's copy has only in-frame clones and lacks some. The sample has around 20,000 clones; about 90% are singletons. This sample was included in a study of OX40 agonist ivuxolimab in advanced cancers. Germline CDR1 reads SGDLS; CDR2 reads YYNGEE. Unmatched junction bases numbered 1, after V lost 1 base and J lost 7 bases. The CDR3 totals 13 residues. J is TRBJ2-1 and V is TRBV9, with TRBD2 identical over 8 bases. The sequenced sample was CD4+ or CD8+ T cells sorted from blood, obtained in a trial of the OX40 agonist ivuxolimab. The TCR comes from an adult with an advanced solid tumor such as melanoma, head and neck, liver or kidney cancer. CDR3 sequence reads: CASSVSSGNEQFF. CDR3 bases: TGTGCCAGCAGCGTATCTAGCGGGAATGAGCAGTTCTTC.